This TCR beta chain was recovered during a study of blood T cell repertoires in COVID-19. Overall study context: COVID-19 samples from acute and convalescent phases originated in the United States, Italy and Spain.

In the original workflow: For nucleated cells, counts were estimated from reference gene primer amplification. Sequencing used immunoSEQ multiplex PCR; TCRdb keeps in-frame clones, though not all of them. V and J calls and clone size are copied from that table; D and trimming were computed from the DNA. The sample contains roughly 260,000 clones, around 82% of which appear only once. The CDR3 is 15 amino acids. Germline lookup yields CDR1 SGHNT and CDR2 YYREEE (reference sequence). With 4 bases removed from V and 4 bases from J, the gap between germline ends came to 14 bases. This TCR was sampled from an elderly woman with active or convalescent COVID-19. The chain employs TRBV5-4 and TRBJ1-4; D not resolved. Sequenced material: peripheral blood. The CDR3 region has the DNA TGTGCCAGCAGCAGGCAAACAGCCGTTAATGAAAAACTGTTTTTT. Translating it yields CASSRQTAVNEKLFF.